The sequence of this TCR beta chain was determined in a study of circulating and synovial CD4+ cells in juvenile arthritis. The study, taken as a whole, reports: Bulk blood CD4 repertoires were more diverse than these. Compared with bulk blood, circulating pathogenic-like lymphocytes shared substantially more CDR3 sequences with synovial T cells. Circulating pathogenic-like and bulk T cells looked alike by Vbeta family usage.

The CDR3 is 15 amino acids. J was trimmed by 1 base and V by 0 bases; bases with no gene match: 2. Germline V gives CDR1 SGHRS, CDR2 YFSETQ. Turning to this clone: What it recognizes is unknown.

This table comes from immunoSEQ multiplex PCR, and its TCRdb copy is limited to in-frame clones, with some not included. The data show fewer than 35,000 clones, roughly 95% seen once. V is TRBV5-1 and J is TRBJ2-3, with 7 bases that match TRBD1. The sample comprised CD4+ T cells from blood. The TCR originated in a human donor with juvenile idiopathic arthritis. Here the CDR3 reads CASSLAGQRTDTQYF. CDR3 DNA sequence: TGCGCCAGCAGCTTGGCGGGACAGCGCACAGATACGCAGTATTTT.